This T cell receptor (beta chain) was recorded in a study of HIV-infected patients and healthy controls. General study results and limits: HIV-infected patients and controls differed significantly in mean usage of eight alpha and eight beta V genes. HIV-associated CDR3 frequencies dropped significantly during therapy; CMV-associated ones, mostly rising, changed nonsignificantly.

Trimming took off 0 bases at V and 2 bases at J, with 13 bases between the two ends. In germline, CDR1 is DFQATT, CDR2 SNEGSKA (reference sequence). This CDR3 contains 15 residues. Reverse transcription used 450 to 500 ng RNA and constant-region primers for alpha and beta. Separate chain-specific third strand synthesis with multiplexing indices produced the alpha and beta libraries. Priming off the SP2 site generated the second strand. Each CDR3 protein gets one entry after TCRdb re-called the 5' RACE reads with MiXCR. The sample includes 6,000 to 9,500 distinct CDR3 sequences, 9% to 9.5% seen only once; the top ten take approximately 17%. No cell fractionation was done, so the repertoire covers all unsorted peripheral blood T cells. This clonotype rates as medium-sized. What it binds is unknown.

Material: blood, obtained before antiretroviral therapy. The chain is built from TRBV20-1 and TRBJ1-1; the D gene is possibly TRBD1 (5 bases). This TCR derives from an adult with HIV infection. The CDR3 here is CSARDLGLLNTEAFF. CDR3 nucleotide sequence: TGCAGTGCTAGAGACCTGGGACTTCTCAACACTGAAGCTTTCTTT.